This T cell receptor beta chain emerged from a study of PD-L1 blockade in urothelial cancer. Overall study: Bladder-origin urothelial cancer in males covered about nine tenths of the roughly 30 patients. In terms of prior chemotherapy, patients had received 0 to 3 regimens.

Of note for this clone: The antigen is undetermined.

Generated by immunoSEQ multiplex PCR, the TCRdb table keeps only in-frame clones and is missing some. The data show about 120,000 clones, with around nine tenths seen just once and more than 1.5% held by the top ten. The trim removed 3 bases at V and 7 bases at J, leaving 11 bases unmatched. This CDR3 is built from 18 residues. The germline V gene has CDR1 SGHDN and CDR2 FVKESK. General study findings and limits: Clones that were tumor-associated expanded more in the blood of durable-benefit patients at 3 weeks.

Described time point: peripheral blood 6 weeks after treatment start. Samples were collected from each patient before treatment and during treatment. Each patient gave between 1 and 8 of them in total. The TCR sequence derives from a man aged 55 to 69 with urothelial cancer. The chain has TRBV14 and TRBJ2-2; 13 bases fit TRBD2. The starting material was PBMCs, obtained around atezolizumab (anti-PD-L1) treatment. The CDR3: CASSHPMTLAGGVGELFF. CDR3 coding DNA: TGTGCCAGCAGCCACCCCATGACACTAGCGGGAGGGGTCGGGGAGCTGTTTTTT.